These T cell receptor beta chains were read from a single sample in a study of vaccination effects on CD4 cells after COVID-19. The data were produced by immunoSEQ multiplex PCR, yet TCRdb's version contains in-frame clones alone and is incomplete. The sample contains more than 50,000 clones, 65% to 80% of which appear only once. Antigens for these TCRs are unknown. The sequenced sample was CD4+ T cells from PBMCs cultured without peptide, obtained before COVID-19 vaccination. These receptors were obtained from a human donor who received a COVID-19 vaccine. CDR3s include the opening cysteine and the closing phenylalanine or tryptophan. The order of the fields is CDR3 length, V gene, D gene, clone size, J gene, CDR3 protein, CDR3 DNA. D genes are given only for firm matches. Not every row has a clone size; where given, it reads once, few, many or a size class.

cdr3_length: 16; v_call: TRBV7-3; d_call: TRBD1; clone_size: NA; j_call: TRBJ2-1; cdr3_aa: CASSSKTGTGDNEQFF; cdr3_nt: TGTGCCAGCAGCTCGAAAACCGGGACAGGGGACAATGAGCAGTTCTTC
cdr3_length: 16; v_call: TRBV18; d_call: NA; clone_size: large; j_call: TRBJ2-1; cdr3_aa: CASSPPGAGVANEQFF; cdr3_nt: TGTGCCAGCTCACCACCGGGGGCGGGGGTAGCGAATGAGCAGTTCTTC
cdr3_length: 16; v_call: TRBV7-2; d_call: TRBD2; clone_size: NA; j_call: TRBJ2-3; cdr3_aa: CASSTRLAGGRDTQYF; cdr3_nt: TGTGCCAGCAGCACCAGACTAGCGGGGGGGCGGGATACGCAGTATTTT
cdr3_length: 11; v_call: TRBV12-3/TRBV12-4; d_call: NA; clone_size: NA; j_call: TRBJ2-1; cdr3_aa: CASSLRGGQFF; cdr3_nt: TGTGCCAGCAGTTTACGCGGAGGGCAGTTCTTC
cdr3_length: 15; v_call: TRBV25-1; d_call: TRBD1; clone_size: NA; j_call: TRBJ2-5; cdr3_aa: CASSGGQGVVSTQYF; cdr3_nt: TGTGCCAGCAGCGGTGGACAGGGAGTCGTGTCGACCCAGTACTTC
cdr3_length: 13; v_call: TRBV5-1; d_call: NA; clone_size: NA; j_call: TRBJ2-5; cdr3_aa: CASAEGSQETQYF; cdr3_nt: TGCGCCAGCGCCGAGGGCAGTCAAGAGACCCAGTACTTC
cdr3_length: 14; v_call: TRBV2; d_call: NA; clone_size: NA; j_call: TRBJ2-1; cdr3_aa: CASSDRGRYNEQFF; cdr3_nt: TGTGCCAGCAGTGACAGGGGGAGGTACAATGAGCAGTTCTTC
cdr3_length: 14; v_call: TRBV29-1; d_call: TRBD2; clone_size: NA; j_call: TRBJ2-3; cdr3_aa: CSGGVVAGTDTQYF; cdr3_nt: TGCAGCGGGGGGGTCGTAGCGGGGACGGATACGCAGTATTTT
cdr3_length: 18; v_call: TRBV7-2; d_call: TRBD2; clone_size: few; j_call: TRBJ2-2; cdr3_aa: CASSSPWAGDSYTGELFF; cdr3_nt: TGTGCCAGCAGCTCTCCATGGGCGGGGGACTCATACACCGGGGAGCTGTTTTTT
cdr3_length: 15; v_call: TRBV27; d_call: NA; clone_size: NA; j_call: TRBJ2-1; cdr3_aa: CASSWQGFPFNEQFF; cdr3_nt: TGTGCCAGCAGTTGGCAGGGGTTCCCCTTTAATGAGCAGTTCTTC
cdr3_length: 15; v_call: TRBV29-1; d_call: NA; clone_size: NA; j_call: TRBJ1-1; cdr3_aa: CSVARVGGSNTEAFF; cdr3_nt: TGCAGCGTTGCACGGGTGGGAGGGTCGAACACTGAAGCTTTCTTT
cdr3_length: 15; v_call: TRBV3-1/TRBV3-2; d_call: NA; clone_size: NA; j_call: TRBJ1-1; cdr3_aa: CASSQLPKVGTEAFF; cdr3_nt: TGTGCCAGCAGCCAACTCCCGAAGGTAGGGACTGAAGCTTTCTTT
cdr3_length: 15; v_call: TRBV2; d_call: NA; clone_size: NA; j_call: TRBJ1-2; cdr3_aa: CASSEEGRKRNGYTF; cdr3_nt: TGTGCCAGCAGTGAAGAAGGGAGGAAGCGGAATGGCTACACCTTC
cdr3_length: 17; v_call: TRBV5-1; d_call: NA; clone_size: NA; j_call: TRBJ1-3; cdr3_aa: CASSRGLGRYPGNTIYF; cdr3_nt: TGCGCCAGCAGCCGCGGGTTAGGACGATATCCTGGAAACACCATATATTTT
cdr3_length: 11; v_call: TRBV14; d_call: NA; clone_size: NA; j_call: TRBJ2-2; cdr3_aa: CASSQRGELFF; cdr3_nt: TGTGCCAGCAGCCAAAGGGGGGAGCTGTTTTTT
cdr3_length: 15; v_call: TRBV19; d_call: NA; clone_size: few; j_call: TRBJ1-2; cdr3_aa: CASSTLDGYNYGYTF; cdr3_nt: TGTGCCAGTAGTACCCTCGACGGGTATAACTATGGCTACACCTTC
cdr3_length: 14; v_call: TRBV5-4; d_call: NA; clone_size: few; j_call: TRBJ2-2; cdr3_aa: CASTPRGGSGELFF; cdr3_nt: TGTGCCAGCACCCCAAGAGGGGGGTCTGGGGAGCTGTTTTTT
cdr3_length: 15; v_call: TRBV6-1; d_call: NA; clone_size: NA; j_call: TRBJ1-2; cdr3_aa: CASSEALWTFYGYTF; cdr3_nt: TGTGCCAGCAGTGAAGCGCTTTGGACCTTCTATGGCTACACCTTC
cdr3_length: 14; v_call: TRBV18; d_call: NA; clone_size: NA; j_call: TRBJ1-1; cdr3_aa: CASSHRRGDTEAFF; cdr3_nt: TGTGCCAGCTCGCACCGGCGGGGTGACACTGAAGCTTTCTTT
cdr3_length: 15; v_call: TRBV30; d_call: NA; clone_size: NA; j_call: TRBJ1-6; cdr3_aa: CAWSGGRVGNSPLHF; cdr3_nt: TGTGCCTGGAGTGGGGGCAGGGTGGGAAATTCACCCCTCCACTTT
cdr3_length: 14; v_call: TRBV19; d_call: TRBD1; clone_size: NA; j_call: TRBJ2-3; cdr3_aa: CASATGTGKDTQYF; cdr3_nt: TGTGCCAGTGCTACCGGGACAGGGAAAGATACGCAGTATTTT
cdr3_length: 14; v_call: TRBV7-8; d_call: TRBD2; clone_size: NA; j_call: TRBJ2-1; cdr3_aa: CASSLKGLVNEQFF; cdr3_nt: TGTGCCAGCAGCTTAAAGGGACTAGTGAATGAGCAGTTCTTC
cdr3_length: 16; v_call: TRBV24-1; d_call: NA; clone_size: NA; j_call: TRBJ1-1; cdr3_aa: CATSDLGPDGDTEAFF; cdr3_nt: TGTGCCACCAGTGACCTCGGCCCGGACGGGGACACTGAAGCTTTCTTT
cdr3_length: 14; v_call: TRBV7-9; d_call: NA; clone_size: NA; j_call: TRBJ1-5; cdr3_aa: CASSNTDLNQPQHF; cdr3_nt: TGTGCCAGCAGCAATACAGATCTCAATCAGCCCCAGCATTTT
cdr3_length: 15; v_call: TRBV28; d_call: TRBD1; clone_size: NA; j_call: TRBJ2-3; cdr3_aa: CASVRKGQLTDTQYF; cdr3_nt: TGTGCCAGCGTCCGCAAGGGACAGTTAACAGATACGCAGTATTTT
cdr3_length: 13; v_call: TRBV6-5; d_call: TRBD1; clone_size: NA; j_call: TRBJ1-1; cdr3_aa: CASTGQGLGEAFF; cdr3_nt: TGTGCCAGCACAGGACAGGGGCTGGGTGAAGCTTTCTTT
cdr3_length: 14; v_call: TRBV30; d_call: TRBD1; clone_size: NA; j_call: TRBJ1-2; cdr3_aa: CAWRDTGEDYGYTF; cdr3_nt: TGTGCCTGGAGAGATACAGGGGAAGACTATGGCTACACCTTC
cdr3_length: 14; v_call: TRBV6-4; d_call: NA; clone_size: NA; j_call: TRBJ2-5; cdr3_aa: CASSEGAGKETQYF; cdr3_nt: TGTGCCAGCAGTGAGGGGGCAGGGAAAGAGACCCAGTACTTC
cdr3_length: 16; v_call: TRBV5-5; d_call: NA; clone_size: NA; j_call: TRBJ2-5; cdr3_aa: CASSSGLSSALETQYF; cdr3_nt: TGTGCCAGCAGCTCCGGGTTAAGCTCTGCGTTAGAGACCCAGTACTTC
cdr3_length: 13; v_call: TRBV3-1/TRBV3-2; d_call: NA; clone_size: NA; j_call: TRBJ1-5; cdr3_aa: CASSPQRIQPQHF; cdr3_nt: TGTGCCAGCAGCCCCCAAAGAATTCAGCCCCAGCATTTT
cdr3_length: 13; v_call: TRBV6-5; d_call: NA; clone_size: few; j_call: TRBJ1-1; cdr3_aa: CASSRTVNTEAFF; cdr3_nt: TGTGCCAGCAGTCGGACAGTGAACACTGAAGCTTTCTTT